The clone carrying this T cell receptor (beta chain) was seen a single time. With V trimmed by 3 bases and J by 0 bases, 18 bases remained unmatched. The CDR3 has 21 residues. The data were taken from a study of CD8 T cells in Susac syndrome. The RNA, about 0.5 to 1 ug, was put through reverse transcription using random hexamers. MiXCR was run by TCRdb on the immunoSEQ multiplex PCR reads, yielding one entry per CDR3 protein. Of approximately 140,000 distinct CDR3 sequences in the sample, roughly 80% are singletons; the top ten hold roughly 0.48%. The TCR sequence derives from a human donor with multiple sclerosis. This sequence joins TRBV12-3 or TRBV12-4 and TRBJ2-4; the match to TRBD2 covers 9 bases. Specimen: CD8+ T cells from PBMCs. This CDR3 reads CASSFFGLAGPYYIAKNIQYF. The CDR3 nucleotides read TGTGCCAGCAGTTTTTTCGGTCTAGCGGGGCCCTACTACATAGCCAAAAACATTCAGTACTTC.